This T cell receptor (beta chain) was recovered during a study of monozygotic twins with inflammatory bowel disease. General observations from the study: Those with IBD had lower TCRbeta diversity (inverse Simpson) than their healthy co-twins did.

Blood samples, whole and unsorted for T cells, yielded the isolated total RNA. TCRdb reprocessed the 5' RACE reads, keeping one entry per CDR3 protein, no DNA. The sample has fewer than 550,000 distinct CDR3 sequences. On this clonotype: Its specificity is unknown.

Germline CDR1 and CDR2: DFQATT and SNEGSKA (reference sequence). This CDR3 comprises 13 residues. Material for sequencing was blood. This chain joins TRBV20-1 and TRBJ1-2; TCRdb's assignment of TRBD1 cannot be checked, as there is no DNA. The receptor's source is a human donor with ulcerative colitis or Crohn's disease, or a healthy co-twin of an affected twin (not recorded which). The CDR3 sequence: CSAQRDRGGGYTF.